This TCR beta chain is from a study of cytomegalovirus exposure and HLA in healthy donors. General study findings and limits: Immune exposure was documented only through CMV serostatus. High specificity and sensitivity for cytomegalovirus status were reported for the classifier.

Use of 60 Vbeta and 13 Jbeta primers characterized the PCR. Assay used: immunoSEQ multiplex PCR; TCRdb lists only in-frame clones, some missing. The sample has 100,000 to 150,000 clones. About this clone: What it binds is unknown.

The CDR3 runs to 14 residues. The J segment lost 6 bases and the V segment lost 2 bases, leaving 6 bases of the junction unmatched. CDR1 is SGHTA and CDR2 is FQGNSA in the germline V gene. The sequence was obtained from a man between 18 and 35 years old in good health and CMV-seronegative. The sample comprised PBMCs. This chain links TRBV7-2 with TRBJ1-2; 7 bases map to TRBD1. CDR3 protein: CASSLYAGGNGYTF. In DNA form, the CDR3 reads TGTGCCAGCAGCTTATATGCAGGGGGAAATGGCTACACCTTC. Drawing the rest from reference TRBV7-2 and TRBJ1-2, the complete variable domain is GAGVSQSPSNKVTEKGKDVELRCDPISGHTALYWYRQSLGQGLEFLIYFQGNSAPDKSGLPSDRFSAERTGGSVSTLTIQRTQQEDSAVYLCASSLYAGGNGYTFGSGTRLTVV.